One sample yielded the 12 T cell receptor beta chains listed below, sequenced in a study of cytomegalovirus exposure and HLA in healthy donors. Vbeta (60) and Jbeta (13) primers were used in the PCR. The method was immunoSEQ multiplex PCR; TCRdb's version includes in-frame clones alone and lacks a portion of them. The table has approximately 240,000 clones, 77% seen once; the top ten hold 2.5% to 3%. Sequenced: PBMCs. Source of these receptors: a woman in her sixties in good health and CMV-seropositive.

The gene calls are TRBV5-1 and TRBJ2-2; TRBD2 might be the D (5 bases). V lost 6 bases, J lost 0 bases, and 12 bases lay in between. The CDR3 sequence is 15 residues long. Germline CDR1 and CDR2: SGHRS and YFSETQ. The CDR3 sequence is CASTPGRANTGELFF. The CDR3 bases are TGCGCCAGCACCCCGGGGAGAGCGAACACCGGGGAGCTGTTTTTT. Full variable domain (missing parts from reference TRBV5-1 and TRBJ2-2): KAGVTQTPRYLIKTRGQQVTLSCSPISGHRSVSWYQQTPGQGLQFLFEYFSETQRNKGNFPGRFSGRQFSNSRSEMNVSTLELGDSALYLCASTPGRANTGELFFGEGSRLTVL.

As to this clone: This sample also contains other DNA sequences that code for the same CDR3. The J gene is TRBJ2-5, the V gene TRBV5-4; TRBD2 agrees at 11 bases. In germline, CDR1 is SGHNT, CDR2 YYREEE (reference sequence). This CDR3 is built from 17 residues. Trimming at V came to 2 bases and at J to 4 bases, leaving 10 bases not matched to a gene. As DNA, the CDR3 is TGTGCCAGCAGCTTTCGTCTAGCGGGAGGAGGATCAGAGACCCAGTACTTC. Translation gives CASSFRLAGGGSETQYF.

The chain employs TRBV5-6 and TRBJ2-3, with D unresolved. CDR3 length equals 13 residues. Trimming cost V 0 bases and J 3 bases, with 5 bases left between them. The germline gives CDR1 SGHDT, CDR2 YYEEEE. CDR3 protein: CASSLEATDTQYF. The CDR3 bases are TGTGCCAGCAGCTTGGAAGCGACAGATACGCAGTATTTT.

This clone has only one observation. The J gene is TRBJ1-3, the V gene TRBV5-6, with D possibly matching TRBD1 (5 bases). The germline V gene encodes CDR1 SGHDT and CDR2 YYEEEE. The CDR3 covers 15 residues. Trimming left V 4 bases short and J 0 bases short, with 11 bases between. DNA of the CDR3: TGTGCCAGCAGCCGGGGGGGGAGCTCTGGAAACACCATATATTTT. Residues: CASSRGGSSGNTIYF.

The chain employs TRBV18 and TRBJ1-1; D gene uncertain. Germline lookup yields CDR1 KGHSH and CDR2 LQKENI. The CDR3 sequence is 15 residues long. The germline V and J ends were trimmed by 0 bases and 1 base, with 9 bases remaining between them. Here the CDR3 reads CASSPPIDSNTEAFF. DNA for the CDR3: TGTGCCAGCTCACCACCTATAGATTCGAACACTGAAGCTTTCTTT.

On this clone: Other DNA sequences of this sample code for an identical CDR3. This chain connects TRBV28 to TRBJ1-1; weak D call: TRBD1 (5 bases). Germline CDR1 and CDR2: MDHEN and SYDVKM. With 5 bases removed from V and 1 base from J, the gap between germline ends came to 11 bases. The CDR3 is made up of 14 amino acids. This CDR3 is CASSLLTGNTEAFF. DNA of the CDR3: TGTGCCAGCAGTCTACTCACAGGGAACACTGAAGCTTTCTTT.

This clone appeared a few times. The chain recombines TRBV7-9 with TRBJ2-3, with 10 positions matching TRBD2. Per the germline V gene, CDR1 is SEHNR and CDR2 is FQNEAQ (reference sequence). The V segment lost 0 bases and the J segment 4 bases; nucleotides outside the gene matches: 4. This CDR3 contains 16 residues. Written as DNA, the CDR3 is TGTGCCAGCAGCTTAGCGCGGCTAGCGGGAGCAGATACGCAGTATTTT. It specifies CASSLARLAGADTQYF.

DNA of the CDR3: TGTGCCAGCAGCCCGTCCAGGGACTCCAATGAGCAGTTCTTC. This encodes CASSPSRDSNEQFF. This chain connects TRBV7-3 to TRBJ2-1, with D possibly TRBD2 on 6 matching bases. The germline V gene encodes CDR1 SGHTA and CDR2 FQGTGA. Trimming took off 5 bases at V and 6 bases at J, with 14 bases between the two ends. The CDR3 has 14 residues.

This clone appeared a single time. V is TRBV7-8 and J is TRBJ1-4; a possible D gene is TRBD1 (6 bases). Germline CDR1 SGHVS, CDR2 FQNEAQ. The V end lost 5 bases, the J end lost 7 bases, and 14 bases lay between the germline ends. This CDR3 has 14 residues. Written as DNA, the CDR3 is TGTGCCAGCAGCCCCCGGACAGCTTTTGAAAAACTGTTTTTT. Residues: CASSPRTAFEKLFF.

The CDR3 region is CSVGTGAGTDTQYF. DNA for the CDR3: TGCAGCGTTGGTACGGGAGCTGGCACAGATACGCAGTATTTT. This chain uses TRBV29-1 with TRBJ2-3; tentatively, D is TRBD2 (6 bases). The CDR3 has 14 amino acids. The V gene lost 4 bases and the J gene lost 1 base, with 12 bases spanning the gap. Germline assignment: CDR1 SQVTM and CDR2 ANQGSEA.

The CDR3 nucleotides read TGCGCCAGCAGGGGCCCCCTTATGAACACTGAAGCTTTCTTT. It specifies CASRGPLMNTEAFF. This rearrangement joins TRBV4-1 to TRBJ1-1; D is undetermined. V dropped 6 bases and J dropped 0 bases, with 11 bases sitting between them. Per the germline V gene, CDR1 is MGHRA and CDR2 is YSYEKL. The CDR3 runs to 14 residues.

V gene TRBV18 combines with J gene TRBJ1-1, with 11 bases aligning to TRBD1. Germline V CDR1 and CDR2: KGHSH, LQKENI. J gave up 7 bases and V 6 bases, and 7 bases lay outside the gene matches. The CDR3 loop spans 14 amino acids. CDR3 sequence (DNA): TGTGCCAGCTCCGCGGACAGGGGGCTCGGTGAAGCTTTCTTT. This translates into CASSADRGLGEAFF.